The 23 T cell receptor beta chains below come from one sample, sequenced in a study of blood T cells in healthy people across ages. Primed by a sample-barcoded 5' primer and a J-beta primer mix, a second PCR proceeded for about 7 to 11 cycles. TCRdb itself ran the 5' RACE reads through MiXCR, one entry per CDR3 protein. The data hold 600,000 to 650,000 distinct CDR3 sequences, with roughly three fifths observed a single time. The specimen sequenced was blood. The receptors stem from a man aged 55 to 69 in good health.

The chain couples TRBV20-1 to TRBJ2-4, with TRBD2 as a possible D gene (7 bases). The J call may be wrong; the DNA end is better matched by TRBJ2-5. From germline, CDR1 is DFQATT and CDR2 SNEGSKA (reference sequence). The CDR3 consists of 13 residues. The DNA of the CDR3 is TGCAGTGCTAGGGGGGGGCTAAGGGGGACCCAGTACTTC. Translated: CSARGGLRGTQYF.

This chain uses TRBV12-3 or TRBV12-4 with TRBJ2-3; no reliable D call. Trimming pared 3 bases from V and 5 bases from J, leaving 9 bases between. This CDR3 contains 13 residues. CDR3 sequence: CASSLSSRDTQYF. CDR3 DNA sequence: TGTGCCAGCAGTTTGTCCTCAAGAGATACGCAGTATTTT.

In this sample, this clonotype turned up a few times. CDR3 sequence reads: CSAGGYVAEAFF. The CDR3 DNA sequence: TGCAGTGCTGGAGGGTATGTTGCTGAAGCTTTCTTT. The chain is built from TRBV20-1 and TRBJ1-1; D is ambiguous. Germline CDR1 and CDR2: DFQATT and SNEGSKA (reference sequence). The V end lost 5 bases, the J end lost 6 bases, and 13 bases lay between the germline ends. The CDR3 runs 12 residues.

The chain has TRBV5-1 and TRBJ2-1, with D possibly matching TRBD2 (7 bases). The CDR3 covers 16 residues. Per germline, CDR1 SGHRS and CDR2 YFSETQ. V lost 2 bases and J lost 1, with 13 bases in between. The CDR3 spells CASSFRGGRSYNEQFF. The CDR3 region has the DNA TGCGCCAGCAGCTTTAGGGGGGGAAGGTCCTACAATGAGCAGTTCTTC.

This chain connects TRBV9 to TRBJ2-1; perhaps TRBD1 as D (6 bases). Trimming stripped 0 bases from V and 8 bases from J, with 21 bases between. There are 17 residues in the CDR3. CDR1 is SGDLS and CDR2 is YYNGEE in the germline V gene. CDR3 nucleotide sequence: TGTGCCAGCAGCGTAGCTTTCACACAGGGTTTCCACGATGAGCAGTTCTTC. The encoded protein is CASSVAFTQGFHDEQFF.

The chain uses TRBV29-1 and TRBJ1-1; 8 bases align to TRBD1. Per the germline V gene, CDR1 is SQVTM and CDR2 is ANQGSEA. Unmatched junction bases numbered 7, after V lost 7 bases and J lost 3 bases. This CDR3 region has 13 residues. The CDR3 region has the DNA TGCAGCGGTCGTTACAGGGGGGACACTGAAGCTTTCTTT. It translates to CSGRYRGDTEAFF.

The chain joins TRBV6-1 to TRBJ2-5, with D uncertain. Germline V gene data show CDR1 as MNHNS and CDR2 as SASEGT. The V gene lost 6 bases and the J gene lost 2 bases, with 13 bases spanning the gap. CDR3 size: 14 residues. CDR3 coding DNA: TGTGCCAGCAGACTCATGCAGTCTCAAGAGACCCAGTACTTC. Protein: CASRLMQSQETQYF.

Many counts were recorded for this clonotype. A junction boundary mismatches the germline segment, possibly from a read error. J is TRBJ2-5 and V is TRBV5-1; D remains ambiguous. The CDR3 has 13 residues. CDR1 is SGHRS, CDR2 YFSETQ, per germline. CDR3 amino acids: CASSPDGQETQYF. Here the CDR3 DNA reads TGTGCCAGCAGTCCGGACGGCCAAGAGACCCAGTACTTC.

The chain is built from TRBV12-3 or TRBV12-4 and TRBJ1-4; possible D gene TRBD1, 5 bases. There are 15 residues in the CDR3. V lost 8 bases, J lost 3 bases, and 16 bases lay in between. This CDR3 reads CASGSSGSANEKLFF. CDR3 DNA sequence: TGTGCCAGCGGCTCTTCAGGGTCGGCTAATGAAAAACTGTTTTTT.

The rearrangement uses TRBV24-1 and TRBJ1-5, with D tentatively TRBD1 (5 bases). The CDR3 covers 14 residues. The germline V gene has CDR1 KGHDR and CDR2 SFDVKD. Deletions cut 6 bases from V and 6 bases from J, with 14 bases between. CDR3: CATSPAGGIQPQHF. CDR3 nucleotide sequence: TGTGCCACCAGTCCCGCCGGGGGAATTCAGCCCCAGCATTTT.

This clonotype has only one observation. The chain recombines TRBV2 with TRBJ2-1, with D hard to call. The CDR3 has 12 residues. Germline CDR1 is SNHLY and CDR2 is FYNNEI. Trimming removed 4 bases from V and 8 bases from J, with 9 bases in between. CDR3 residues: CASSVTGDEQFF. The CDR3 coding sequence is TGTGCCAGCAGTGTCACGGGCGATGAGCAGTTCTTC. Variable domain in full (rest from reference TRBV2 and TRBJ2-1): EPEVTQTPSHQVTQMGQEVILRCVPISNHLYFYWYRQILGQKVEFLVSFYNNEISEKSEIFDDQFSVERPDGSNFTLKIRSTKLEDSAMYFCASSVTGDEQFFGPGTRLTVL.

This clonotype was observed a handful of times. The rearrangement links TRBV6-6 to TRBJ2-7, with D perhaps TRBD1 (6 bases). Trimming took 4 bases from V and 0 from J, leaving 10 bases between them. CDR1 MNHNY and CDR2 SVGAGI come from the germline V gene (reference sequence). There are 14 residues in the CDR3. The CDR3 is CASSSRQDSYEQYF. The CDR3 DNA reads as TGTGCCAGCAGTTCCCGACAGGACTCCTACGAGCAGTACTTC.

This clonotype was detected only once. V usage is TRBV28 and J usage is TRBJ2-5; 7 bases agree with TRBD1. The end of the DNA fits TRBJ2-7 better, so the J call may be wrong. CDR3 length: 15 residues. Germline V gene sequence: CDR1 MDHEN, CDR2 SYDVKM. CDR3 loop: CASSPLDRLTYEQYF. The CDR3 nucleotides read TGTGCCAGCAGCCCCCTGGACAGGCTCACCTACGAGCAGTACTTC.

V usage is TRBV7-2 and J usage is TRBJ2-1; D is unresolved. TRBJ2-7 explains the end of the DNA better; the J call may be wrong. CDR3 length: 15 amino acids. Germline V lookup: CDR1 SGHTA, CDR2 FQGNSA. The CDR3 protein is CASSMDASSYNEQYF. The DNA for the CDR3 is TGTGCCAGCAGCATGGACGCGAGCTCCTACAATGAGCAGTACTTC.

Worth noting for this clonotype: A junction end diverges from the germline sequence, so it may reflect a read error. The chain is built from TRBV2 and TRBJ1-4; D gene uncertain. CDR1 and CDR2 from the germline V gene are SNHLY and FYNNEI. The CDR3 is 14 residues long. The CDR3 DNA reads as TGTGCCGGCAGTCTAGACGGACTATCGGAAAGACTGTTTTTT. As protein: CAGSLDGLSERLFF.

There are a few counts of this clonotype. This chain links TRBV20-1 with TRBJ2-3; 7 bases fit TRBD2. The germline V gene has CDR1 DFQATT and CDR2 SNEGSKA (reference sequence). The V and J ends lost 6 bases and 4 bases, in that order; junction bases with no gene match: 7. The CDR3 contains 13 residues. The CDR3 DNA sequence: TGCAGTGCCCAGGCGGGAGATTCAGATACGCAGTATTTT. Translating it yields CSAQAGDSDTQYF.

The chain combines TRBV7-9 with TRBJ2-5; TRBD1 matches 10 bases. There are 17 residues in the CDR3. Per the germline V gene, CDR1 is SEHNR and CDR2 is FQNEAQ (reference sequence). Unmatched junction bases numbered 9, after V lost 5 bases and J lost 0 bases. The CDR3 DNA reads TGTGCCAGCAGCCCAGGCCCCGGACAGGGGGACCAAGAGACCCAGTACTTC. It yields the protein CASSPGPGQGDQETQYF.

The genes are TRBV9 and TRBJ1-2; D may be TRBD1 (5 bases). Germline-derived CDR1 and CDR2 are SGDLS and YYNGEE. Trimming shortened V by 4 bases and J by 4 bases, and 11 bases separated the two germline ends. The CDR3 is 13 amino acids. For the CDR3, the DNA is TGTGCCAGCAGCACCAGGGTAGGCTATGGCTACACCTTC. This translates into CASSTRVGYGYTF.

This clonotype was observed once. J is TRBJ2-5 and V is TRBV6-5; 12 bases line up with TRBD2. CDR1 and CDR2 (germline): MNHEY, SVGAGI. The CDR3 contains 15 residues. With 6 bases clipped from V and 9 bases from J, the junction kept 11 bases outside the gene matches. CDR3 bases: TGTGCCAGCAGCCGCGGACTAGCGGGGCTCGCCGCCCAGTACTTC. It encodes CASSRGLAGLAAQYF.

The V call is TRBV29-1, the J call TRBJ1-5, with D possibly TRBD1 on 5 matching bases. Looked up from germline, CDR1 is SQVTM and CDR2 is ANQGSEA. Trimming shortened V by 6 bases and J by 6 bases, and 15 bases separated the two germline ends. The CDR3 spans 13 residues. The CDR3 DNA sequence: TGCAGCGTCAGTGTAGGGGAGGGTCAGCCCCAGCATTTT. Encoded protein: CSVSVGEGQPQHF.

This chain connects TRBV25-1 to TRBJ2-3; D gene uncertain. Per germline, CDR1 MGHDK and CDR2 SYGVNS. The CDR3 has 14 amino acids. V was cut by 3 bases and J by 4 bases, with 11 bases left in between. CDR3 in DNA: TGTGCCAGCAGTGACGAGTGGCCCCCAGATACGCAGTATTTT. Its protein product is CASSDEWPPDTQYF.

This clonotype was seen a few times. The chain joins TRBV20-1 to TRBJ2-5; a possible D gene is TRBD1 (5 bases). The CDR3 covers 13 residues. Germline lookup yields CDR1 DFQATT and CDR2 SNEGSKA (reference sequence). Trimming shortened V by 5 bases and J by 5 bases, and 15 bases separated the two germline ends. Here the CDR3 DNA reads TGCAGTGCTTTCCCAGGGTTGGTGGAGACCCAGTACTTC. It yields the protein CSAFPGLVETQYF.

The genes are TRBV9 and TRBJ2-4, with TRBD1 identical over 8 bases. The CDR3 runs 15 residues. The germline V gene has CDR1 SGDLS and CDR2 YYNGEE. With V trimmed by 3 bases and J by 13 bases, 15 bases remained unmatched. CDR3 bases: TGTGCCAGCAGCGACAACCGGGACAGGCTATCCGGGCAGTACTTC. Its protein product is CASSDNRDRLSGQYF.